This T cell receptor beta chain comes out of a study of identical twins. Study-wide results and limits: Twins' excess sharing was less marked for out-of-frame beta sequences. There were fewer insertions in abundant cord blood beta clonotypes, but memory repertoires showed no such pattern. Among monozygotic twins, out-of-frame TCR alpha sharing exceeded what models predicted.

The CDR3 spans 14 residues. Germline CDR1 is SEHNR and CDR2 is FQNEAQ (reference sequence). V shed 2 bases and J shed 6 bases, with 8 bases lying between them. About this clonotype: Its specificity is unknown.

MiXCR, applied by TCRdb to the 5' RACE reads, yields one record per CDR3 protein. This table holds 540,000 or so distinct CDR3 sequences, about 22% found once. These data were likewise used in another study, on yellow fever vaccine responses in identical twins.

This receptor was taken from a woman aged 18 to 35 in good health. This chain uses TRBV7-9 with TRBJ1-6; the D is unclear. Specimen: CD4+ T cells sorted from blood. The CDR3 sequence: CASSLLAANSPLHF. CDR3 in DNA: TGTGCCAGCAGCTTACTGGCCGCTAATTCACCCCTCCACTTT.